A single sample is the source of the 8 T cell receptor beta chains below, sequenced in a study of control samples from healthy donors and cancer patients. The protocol was immunoSEQ multiplex PCR, while the TCRdb copy is restricted to in-frame clones and leaves out a portion. The sample comprises 35,000 to 50,000 clones, around 87% of which are singletons, and 10% rests with the top ten. Material for sequencing was PBMCs. These receptors were obtained from a woman aged 55-70 years with lung cancer.

J is TRBJ2-7 and V is TRBV29-1, with a possible D match to TRBD1 (5 bases). The CDR3 extends over 14 amino acids. The germline CDR1 and CDR2 sequences are SQVTM and ANQGSEA. The V gene lost 2 bases and the J gene lost 6 bases, with 17 bases spanning the gap. The CDR3 loop is CSVELAGITAEQYF. The CDR3 bases are TGCAGCGTTGAATTGGCAGGGATCACCGCCGAGCAGTACTTC.

This chain uses TRBV4-3 with TRBJ2-5; maybe TRBD2 (6 bases). V shed 1 base and J shed 5 bases, with 11 bases lying between them. CDR1 is LGHNA, CDR2 YSLEER, per germline. CDR3 length: 14 amino acids. CDR3: CASSQAGGPETQYF. CDR3 bases: TGCGCCAGCAGCCAAGCTGGAGGGCCGGAGACCCAGTACTTC.

In nucleotides, the CDR3 is TGCGCCAGCAGCCAAGAACCACTTGCGGAGAATGAGCAGTTCTTC. It encodes CASSQEPLAENEQFF. V and J are TRBV4-1 and TRBJ2-1; D is undetermined. Per the germline V gene, CDR1 is MGHRA and CDR2 is YSYEKL. CDR3 length: 15 residues. Trimming removed 0 bases at V and 7 bases at J, with 13 bases between.

The genes are TRBV19 and TRBJ2-7; perhaps TRBD2 as D (7 bases). Germline CDR1 reads LNHDA; CDR2 reads SQIVND (reference sequence). The V gene lost 3 bases and the J gene lost 0 bases, with 9 bases spanning the gap. The CDR3 is 14 amino acids. The CDR3 DNA reads as TGTGCCAGTAGTATGGGGGGGCACTCCTACGAGCAGTACTTC. Translating gives CASSMGGHSYEQYF.

This clone was detected once. The chain uses TRBV19 and TRBJ1-5; the D gene is possibly TRBD1 (5 bases). V was trimmed by 10 bases and J by 0 bases, leaving 13 bases between them. Germline CDR1 reads LNHDA; CDR2 reads SQIVND (reference sequence). CDR3 length equals 14 residues. The CDR3 coding sequence is TGTGCCACCGGTGGGGGTCATAGCAATCAGCCCCAGCATTTT. Translating gives CATGGGHSNQPQHF.

The chain uses TRBV6-5 and TRBJ1-3, with D uncertain. This CDR3 has 15 residues. CDR1 is MNHEY, CDR2 SVGAGI, per germline. Between the trimmed V and J ends, which lost 6 bases and 0 bases, there was a span of 12 bases. The CDR3 loop reads CASSRRPSSGNTIYF. DNA for the CDR3: TGTGCCAGCAGCCGCAGACCTAGCTCTGGAAACACCATATATTTT.

This clone showed up just once. This rearrangement joins TRBV12-3 or TRBV12-4 to TRBJ1-1; D is unresolved. The CDR3 extends over 13 amino acids. Trimming removed 5 bases at V and 4 bases at J, with 11 bases between. In nucleotides, the CDR3 is TGTGCCAGCAGTCCCGGACCGCTCACTGAAGCTTTCTTT. Residues: CASSPGPLTEAFF.

This clone was picked up one time. The chain couples TRBV13 to TRBJ2-2; D is possibly TRBD1 (6 bases). The CDR3 covers 16 residues. CDR1 and CDR2 (germline): PRHDT, FYEKMQ (reference sequence). Trimming removed 5 bases at V and 4 bases at J, with 17 bases between. CDR3: CASSPEAGESTGELFF. The CDR3 DNA reads as TGTGCCAGCAGCCCCGAGGCAGGGGAATCCACCGGGGAGCTGTTTTTT.